This TCR beta chain is from a study of shared clonotypes between healthy human individuals. Study at large: There were three CD4 naive, three CD4 memory, two CD8 naive and one CD8 memory plates per donor. Findings of the study overall: Of the naive CD4 clonotypes, about 5.4% were shared across a handful of donors. Naive subsets tended to show greater estimated richness than memory subsets. The small donor group covered limited genetic and exposure diversity.

The CDR3 is made up of 15 amino acids. Germline CDR1 is SGDLS and CDR2 is YYNGEE. J gave up 1 base and V 4 bases, and 2 bases lay outside the gene matches. The assay was immunoSEQ multiplex PCR, and TCRdb's table has in-frame clones only and misses some. The sample gives just over 2,000,000 clones, around 95% of which show up once; more than 0.1% is in the top ten. Notes on this clone: Its antigen is undetermined.

Sequencing input: naive CD4+ T cells sorted from blood. Regarding subset: CD45RA+ positively selected. The chain is built from TRBV9 and TRBJ2-2; 9 positions agree with TRBD1. The sequence was obtained from a man between 18 and 29 years old in good health. The DNA for the CDR3 is TGTGCCAGCAGCCCGGACAGGGGGAACACCGGGGAGCTGTTTTTT. Its protein is CASSPDRGNTGELFF.